The rows below give T cell receptor beta chains drawn from one sample of a study of PD-L1 blockade in urothelial cancer. Libraries were prepared by immunoSEQ multiplex PCR; TCRdb keeps only in-frame clonotypes and omits some of them. The data hold 86,000 or so clones, with 85% observed a single time. Sequences were derived from PBMCs, sampled around atezolizumab (anti-PD-L1) treatment. These receptor sequences come from a man aged 55 to 70 with urothelial cancer. Each CDR3 is given without its conserved first and last residue.

TRBJ2-1 12 TRBV9 ASSVGGAYNEQF
TRBJ2-2 17 TRBV2 ASSGQGLAVSANTGELF
TRBJ2-2 13 TRBV4-2 ASSQDFRGHGELF
TRBJ1-2 10 TRBV27 ASSSPSFGYT
TRBJ2-5 13 TRBV7-9 ASAPGGRIVGTQY
TRBJ2-3 12 TRBV5-1 ASSWTGRYDTQY
TRBJ2-7 14 TRBV4-2 ASSQAGTSGSYEQY
TRBJ2-7 14 TRBV7-2 ASSRQGTAGGYEQY
TRBJ1-6 15 TRBV12-5 ASGLVLFRQGNSPLH
TRBJ2-3 10 TRBV7-3 ASSRGGDTQY
TRBJ1-4 11 TRBV5-1 ATKQATNEKLF
TRBJ2-7 14 TRBV9 ASSVRDVQHNYEQY
TRBJ2-7 13 TRBV28 ASSPPGIKTYEQY
TRBJ1-2 12 TRBV28 ASSPPTGGNGYT
TRBJ2-2 12 TRBV7-3 ASRLAGNTGELF
TRBJ2-3 12 TRBV6-5 ASSPTGGTDTQY